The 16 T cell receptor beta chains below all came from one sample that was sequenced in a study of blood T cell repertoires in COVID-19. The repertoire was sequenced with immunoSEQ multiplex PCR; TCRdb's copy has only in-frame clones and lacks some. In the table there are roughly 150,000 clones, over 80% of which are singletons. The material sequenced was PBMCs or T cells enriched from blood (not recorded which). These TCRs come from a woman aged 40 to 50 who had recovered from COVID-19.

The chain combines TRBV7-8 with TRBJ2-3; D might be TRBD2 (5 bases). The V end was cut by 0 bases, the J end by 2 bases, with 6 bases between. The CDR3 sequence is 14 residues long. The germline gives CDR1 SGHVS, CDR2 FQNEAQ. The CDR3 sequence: CASSLAGDTDTQYF. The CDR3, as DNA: TGTGCCAGCAGCTTAGCGGGAGACACAGATACGCAGTATTTT.

Here the CDR3 reads CASSGQVAVVSYEQYF. The CDR3, as DNA: TGTGCCAGCAGTGGTCAGGTTGCAGTCGTCTCCTACGAGCAGTACTTC. The chain carries TRBV2 and TRBJ2-7; D is ambiguous. Germline values: CDR1 SNHLY, CDR2 FYNNEI. V lost 4 bases and J 0 bases, leaving 16 bases between the germline ends. The CDR3 has 16 residues.

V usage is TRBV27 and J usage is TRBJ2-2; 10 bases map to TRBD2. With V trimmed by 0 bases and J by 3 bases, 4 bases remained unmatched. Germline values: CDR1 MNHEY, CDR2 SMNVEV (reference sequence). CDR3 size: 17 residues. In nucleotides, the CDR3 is TGTGCCAGCAGTTTATCGAGCGGGAGGGCCTACACCGGGGAGCTGTTTTTT. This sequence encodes CASSLSSGRAYTGELFF.

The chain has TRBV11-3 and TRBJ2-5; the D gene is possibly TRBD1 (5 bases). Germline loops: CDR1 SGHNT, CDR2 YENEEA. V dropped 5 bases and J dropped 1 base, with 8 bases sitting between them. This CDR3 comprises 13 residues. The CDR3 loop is CASSGATQETQYF. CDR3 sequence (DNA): TGTGCCAGCAGCGGGGCTACCCAAGAGACCCAGTACTTC.

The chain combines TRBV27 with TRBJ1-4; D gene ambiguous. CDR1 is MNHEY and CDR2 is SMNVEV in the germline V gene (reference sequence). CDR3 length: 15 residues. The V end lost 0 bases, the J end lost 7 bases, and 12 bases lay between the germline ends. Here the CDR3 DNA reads TGTGCCAGCAGTTTATCGAGGCTCCCGATTGAAAAACTGTTTTTT. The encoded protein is CASSLSRLPIEKLFF.

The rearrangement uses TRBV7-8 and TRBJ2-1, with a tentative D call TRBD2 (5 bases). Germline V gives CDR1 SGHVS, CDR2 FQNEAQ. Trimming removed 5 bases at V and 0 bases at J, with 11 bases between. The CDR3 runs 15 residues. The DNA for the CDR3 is TGTGCCAGCAGCACGGACTTGTCCTCCTACAATGAGCAGTTCTTC. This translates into CASSTDLSSYNEQFF.

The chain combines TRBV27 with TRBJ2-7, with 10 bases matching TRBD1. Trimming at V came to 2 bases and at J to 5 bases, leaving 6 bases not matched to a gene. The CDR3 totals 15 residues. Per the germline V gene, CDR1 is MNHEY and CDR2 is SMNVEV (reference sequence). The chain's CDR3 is CASSLDGTGVNEQYF. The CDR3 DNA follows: TGTGCCAGCAGTTTAGATGGGACAGGGGTCAACGAGCAGTACTTC.

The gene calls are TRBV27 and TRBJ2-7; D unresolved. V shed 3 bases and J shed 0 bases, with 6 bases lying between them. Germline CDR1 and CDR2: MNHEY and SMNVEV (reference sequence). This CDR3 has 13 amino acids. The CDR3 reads CASSFVGSYEQYF. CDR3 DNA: TGTGCCAGCAGTTTTGTCGGCTCCTACGAGCAGTACTTC.

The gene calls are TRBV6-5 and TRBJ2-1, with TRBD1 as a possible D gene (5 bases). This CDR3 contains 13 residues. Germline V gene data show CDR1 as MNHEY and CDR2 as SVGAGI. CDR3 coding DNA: TGTGTAGTCTGGGGCAGCTCCTACAATGAGCAGTTCTTC. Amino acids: CVVWGSSYNEQFF.

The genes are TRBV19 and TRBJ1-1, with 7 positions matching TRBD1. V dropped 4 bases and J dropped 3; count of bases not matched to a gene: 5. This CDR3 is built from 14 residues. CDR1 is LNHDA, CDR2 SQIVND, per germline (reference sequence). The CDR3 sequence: CASSTLQGYTEAFF. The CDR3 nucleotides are TGTGCCAGTAGTACCCTACAGGGGTACACTGAAGCTTTCTTT.

CDR3 nucleotide sequence: TGTGCCAGCAGCTTGGCCGGAGCGGCGGGTTACAATGAGCAGTTCTTC. Its protein is CASSLAGAAGYNEQFF. The chain employs TRBV5-4 and TRBJ2-1; TRBD2 is a possible D gene (5 bases). The CDR3 consists of 16 residues. CDR1 is SGHNT, CDR2 YYREEE, per germline (reference sequence). V lost 0 bases to trimming and J lost 4 bases, with 14 bases between them.

This CDR3 reads CASSQEGSGGPGTEAFF. The CDR3 DNA is TGTGCCAGCAGCCAAGAAGGGTCGGGGGGGCCAGGCACTGAAGCTTTCTTT. The V call is TRBV14, the J call TRBJ1-1, with TRBD1 as a possible D gene (6 bases). Germline V gene data show CDR1 as SGHDN and CDR2 as FVKESK. The CDR3 extends over 17 amino acids. The V and J ends lost 0 bases and 4 bases respectively, with 18 bases between them.

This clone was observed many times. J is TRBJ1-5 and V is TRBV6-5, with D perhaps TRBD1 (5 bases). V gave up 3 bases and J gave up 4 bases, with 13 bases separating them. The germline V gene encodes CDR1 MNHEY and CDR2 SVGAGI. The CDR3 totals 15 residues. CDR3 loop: CASSYGREGNQPQHF. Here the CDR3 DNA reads TGTGCCAGCAGTTATGGTAGGGAGGGGAATCAGCCCCAGCATTTT.

The CDR3 DNA reads TGTGCCAGCAGTTACTCGATCCAGAATAATTCACCCCTCCACTTT. Translating gives CASSYSIQNNSPLHF. The chain joins TRBV6-6 to TRBJ1-6; no reliable D call. Trimming took off 0 bases at V and 5 bases at J, with 8 bases between the two ends. The CDR3 runs 15 residues. Germline loops: CDR1 MNHNY, CDR2 SVGAGI (reference sequence).

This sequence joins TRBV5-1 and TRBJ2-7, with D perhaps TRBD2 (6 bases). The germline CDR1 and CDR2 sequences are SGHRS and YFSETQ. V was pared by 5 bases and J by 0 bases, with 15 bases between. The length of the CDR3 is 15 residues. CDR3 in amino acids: CASRSSRDSSYEQYF. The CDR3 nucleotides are TGCGCCAGCAGATCGTCCCGGGACTCCTCCTACGAGCAGTACTTC.

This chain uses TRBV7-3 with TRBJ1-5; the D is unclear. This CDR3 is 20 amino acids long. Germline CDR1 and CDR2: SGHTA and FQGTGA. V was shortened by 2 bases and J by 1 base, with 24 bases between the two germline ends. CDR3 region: CASSLVEGVGPKSSNQPQHF. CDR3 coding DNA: TGTGCCAGCAGCTTAGTCGAGGGCGTCGGCCCCAAGTCCAGCAATCAGCCCCAGCATTTT.